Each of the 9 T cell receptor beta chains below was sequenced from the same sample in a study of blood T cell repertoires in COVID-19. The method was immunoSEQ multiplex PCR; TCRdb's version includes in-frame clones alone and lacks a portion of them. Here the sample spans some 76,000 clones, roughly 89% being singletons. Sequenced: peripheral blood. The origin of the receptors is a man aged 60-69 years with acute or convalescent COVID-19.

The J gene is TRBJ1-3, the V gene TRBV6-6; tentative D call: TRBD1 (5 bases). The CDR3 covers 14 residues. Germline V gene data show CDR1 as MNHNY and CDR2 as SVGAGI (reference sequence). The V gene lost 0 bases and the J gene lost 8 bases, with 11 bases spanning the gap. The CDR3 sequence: CASSYSEGMDTIYF. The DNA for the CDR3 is TGTGCCAGCAGTTACTCGGAGGGGATGGACACCATATATTTT.

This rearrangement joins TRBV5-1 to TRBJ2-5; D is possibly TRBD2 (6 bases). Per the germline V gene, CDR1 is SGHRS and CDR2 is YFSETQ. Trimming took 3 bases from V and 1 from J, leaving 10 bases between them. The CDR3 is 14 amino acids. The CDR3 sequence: CASSSPSAQETQYF. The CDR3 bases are TGCGCCAGCAGCTCCCCTAGCGCCCAAGAGACCCAGTACTTC. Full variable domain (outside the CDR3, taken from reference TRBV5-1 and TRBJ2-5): KAGVTQTPRYLIKTRGQQVTLSCSPISGHRSVSWYQQTPGQGLQFLFEYFSETQRNKGNFPGRFSGRQFSNSRSEMNVSTLELGDSALYLCASSSPSAQETQYFGPGTRLLVL.

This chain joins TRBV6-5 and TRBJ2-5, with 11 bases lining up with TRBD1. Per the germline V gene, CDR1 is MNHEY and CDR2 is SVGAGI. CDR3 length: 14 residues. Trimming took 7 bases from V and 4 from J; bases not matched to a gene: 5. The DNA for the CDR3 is TGTGCCAGCAAGGACAGGGGGCGCGGAGAGACCCAGTACTTC. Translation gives CASKDRGRGETQYF.

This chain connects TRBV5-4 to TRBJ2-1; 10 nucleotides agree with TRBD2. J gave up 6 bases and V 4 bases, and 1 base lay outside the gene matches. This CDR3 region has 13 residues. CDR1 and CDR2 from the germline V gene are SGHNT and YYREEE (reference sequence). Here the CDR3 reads CASSRTSGNEQFF. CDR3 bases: TGTGCCAGCAGCCGGACTAGCGGCAATGAGCAGTTCTTC.

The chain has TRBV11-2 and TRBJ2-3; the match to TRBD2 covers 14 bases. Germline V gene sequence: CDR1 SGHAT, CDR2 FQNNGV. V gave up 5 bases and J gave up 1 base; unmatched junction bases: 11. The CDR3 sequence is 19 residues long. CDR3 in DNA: TGTGCCAGCAGCCGGGGACTAGCGGGAGTGGAGGGGGGCACAGATACGCAGTATTTT. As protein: CASSRGLAGVEGGTDTQYF.

The CDR3 reads CASSPDLASSSYNEQFF. CDR3 sequence (DNA): TGTGCCAGCTCACCGGATCTAGCGTCGAGCTCCTACAATGAGCAGTTCTTC. V usage is TRBV18 and J usage is TRBJ2-1; a weak D match, TRBD2 (6 bases). V was pared by 3 bases and J by 0 bases, with 15 bases between. The CDR3 length is 17 residues. The germline V gene has CDR1 KGHSH and CDR2 LQKENI.

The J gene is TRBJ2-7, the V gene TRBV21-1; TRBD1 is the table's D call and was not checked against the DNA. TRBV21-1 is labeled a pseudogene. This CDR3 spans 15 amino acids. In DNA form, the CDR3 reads TGTGCCAGCAGCAAAGAGTCGGACAGAGTGTGCGAGCAGTACTTC. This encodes CASSKESDRVCEQYF.

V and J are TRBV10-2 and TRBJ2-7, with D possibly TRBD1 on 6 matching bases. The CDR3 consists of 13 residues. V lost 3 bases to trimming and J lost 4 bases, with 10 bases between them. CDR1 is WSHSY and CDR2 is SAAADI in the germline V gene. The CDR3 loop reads CASSDGQTYEQYF. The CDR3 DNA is TGCGCCAGCAGTGACGGACAGACTTACGAGCAGTACTTC.

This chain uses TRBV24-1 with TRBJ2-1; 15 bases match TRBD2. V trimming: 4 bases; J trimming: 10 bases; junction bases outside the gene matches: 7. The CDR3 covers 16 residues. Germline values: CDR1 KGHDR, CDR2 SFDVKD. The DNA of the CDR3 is TGTGCCACCAGTGACCCGGGACTAGCGGGGGGCCGAGAGCAGTTCTTC. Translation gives CATSDPGLAGGREQFF.